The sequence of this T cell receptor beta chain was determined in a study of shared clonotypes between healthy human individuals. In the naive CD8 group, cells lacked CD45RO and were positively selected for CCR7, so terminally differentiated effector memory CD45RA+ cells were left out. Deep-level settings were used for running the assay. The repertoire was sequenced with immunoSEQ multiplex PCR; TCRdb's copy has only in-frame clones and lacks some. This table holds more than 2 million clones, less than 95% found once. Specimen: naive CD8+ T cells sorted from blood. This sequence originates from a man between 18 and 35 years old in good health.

The CDR3 is CASSYRDGYEQYF. The CDR3 DNA is TGTGCCAGCAGCTACCGGGACGGCTACGAGCAGTACTTC. The genes are TRBV7-6 and TRBJ2-7; D could derive from TRBD1 or TRBD2 (5 bases each). This CDR3 spans 13 amino acids. The V gene lost 4 bases and the J gene lost 3 bases, with 10 bases spanning the gap. CDR1 SGHVS and CDR2 FNYEAQ come from the germline V gene. Full variable domain (remainder filled in from reference TRBV7-6 and TRBJ2-7): GAGVSQSPRYKVTKRGQDVALRCDPISGHVSLYWYRQALGQGPEFLTYFNYEAQQDKSGLPNDRFSAERPEGSISTLTIQRTEQRDSAMYRCASSYRDGYEQYFGPGTRLTVT.